This TCR beta chain is from a study of blood T cell repertoires in COVID-19. About the research overall: T cells, B-cell-depleted T cells, or PBMCs provided the cDNA or gDNA that served as material.

Trimming took 5 bases from V and 2 from J, leaving 9 bases between them. The CDR3 is 12 residues long. Germline CDR1 is SQVTM and CDR2 is ANQGSEA. The data were produced by immunoSEQ multiplex PCR, yet TCRdb's version contains in-frame clones alone and is incomplete. The table lists tens of thousands of clones, around 83% of them singletons. The chain carries TRBV29-1 and TRBJ2-5; D is undetermined. This TCR derives from a human donor with acute or convalescent COVID-19. The donor label of this sample is uncertain. Sequencing used peripheral blood. This CDR3 is CSVMRKQETQYF. CDR3 DNA: TGCAGCGTTATGAGAAAGCAAGAGACCCAGTACTTC.